This is a list of T cell receptor beta chains from one sample in a study of neurological immune-mediated disorders. TCRdb recomputed calls from the 5' RACE reads with MiXCR, one row per CDR3 protein. The sample contains some 57,000 distinct CDR3 sequences, approximately 3.1% of which appear only once. Sequencing was carried out using PBMCs. These receptors originate from a woman aged 55 to 70 with multiple sclerosis. CDR3s include the opening cysteine and the closing phenylalanine or tryptophan. D genes are given only for firm matches. Size is omitted from some rows. Given values are once, few, many or a class for expanded clones.

V gene	J gene	D gene	clone size	CDR3 DNA	CDR3 protein
TRBV28	TRBJ1-2	NA	many	TGTGCCAGCAGTTTTGCAGGCCGGGAGGACTATGGCTACACCTTC	CASSFAGREDYGYTF
TRBV18	TRBJ2-3	NA	many	TGTGCCAGCTCACCATCGAGGGGGGGCAGAGATACGCAGTATTTT	CASSPSRGGRDTQYF
TRBV6-6	TRBJ1-5	NA	many	TGTGCCAGCAGTTCTCCCAAGGGTAGGACTTATAGCAATCAGCCCCAGCATTTT	CASSSPKGRTYSNQPQHF
TRBV11-1	TRBJ2-1	TRBD2	many	TGTGCCAGCAGCGAGAATCCCTCAGGACTAGCACCCACGCAGTTCTTC	CASSENPSGLAPTQFF
TRBV20-1	TRBJ2-7	TRBD1	many	TGCAGTGCTAGAGGATGGGGCGGGACAGGGTTGTACGAGCAGTACTTC	CSARGWGGTGLYEQYF
TRBV27	TRBJ2-1	NA	many	TGTGCCAGCAGTCAGGGACCTAGAAAGCAGTTCTTC	CASSQGPRKQFF
TRBV20-1	TRBJ2-5	TRBD2	many	TGCAGTGCTTTGCTAGCGGGAGAAGAGACCCAGTACTTC	CSALLAGEETQYF
TRBV3-1	TRBJ1-5	TRBD1	few	TGTGCCAGCAGCCAAGATACAGGGGGAGGCAAGACCCAGAATTTT	CASSQDTGGGKTQNF
TRBV24-1	TRBJ2-1	TRBD1	many	TGTGCCACCCTAGACCCGGGACAGGGGGCGGGTGAGCAGTTCTTC	CATLDPGQGAGEQFF
TRBV10-3	TRBJ1-3	NA	many	TGTGCCATCAGCCCGAATGGGAACACCATATATTTT	CAISPNGNTIYF
TRBV4-1	TRBJ2-7	TRBD2	many	TGCGCCAGCAGCCCGGGACTAGCGGGAAGAGAGCAGTACTTC	CASSPGLAGREQYF
TRBV12-3/TRBV12-4	TRBJ1-6	TRBD1	many	TGTGCCAGCAGCCGGACAGGACCCTATGTCACCCTCCACTTT	CASSRTGPYVTLHF
TRBV29-1	TRBJ2-5	TRBD2	NA	TGCAGCGTTGAAGATTTGCTAGCGGGAGTAGAGACCCAGTACTTC	CSVEDLLAGVETQYF
TRBV5-4	TRBJ1-1	NA	NA	TGTGCCAGCGAGTGGAGGGGCTCTATGAACACTGAAGATTTCTTT	CASEWRGSMNTEDFF
TRBV5-1	TRBJ2-1	TRBD1	many	TGCGCCAGCAGCGGCGGGACAGGGGGTCCCTACAATGAGCAGTTCTTC	CASSGGTGGPYNEQFF